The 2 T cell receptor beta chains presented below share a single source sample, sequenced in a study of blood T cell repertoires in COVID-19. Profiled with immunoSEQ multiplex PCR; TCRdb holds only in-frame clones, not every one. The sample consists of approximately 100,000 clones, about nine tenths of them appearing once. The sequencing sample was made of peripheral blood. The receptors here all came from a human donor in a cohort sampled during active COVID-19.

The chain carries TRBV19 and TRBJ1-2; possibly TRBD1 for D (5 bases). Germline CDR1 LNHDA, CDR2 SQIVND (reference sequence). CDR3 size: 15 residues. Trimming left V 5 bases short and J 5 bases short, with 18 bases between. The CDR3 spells CASSFPGNSDYGYTF. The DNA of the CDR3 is TGTGCCAGTAGTTTTCCAGGGAATTCGGATTATGGCTACACCTTC.

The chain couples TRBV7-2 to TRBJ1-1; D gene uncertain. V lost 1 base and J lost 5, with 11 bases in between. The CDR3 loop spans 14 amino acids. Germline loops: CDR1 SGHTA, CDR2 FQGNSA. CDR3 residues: CASSLGARGTEAFF. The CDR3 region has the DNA TGTGCCAGCAGCTTAGGGGCTCGGGGTACTGAAGCTTTCTTT.